Presented here are 19 T cell receptor beta chains from one specimen sequenced in a study of blood T cell repertoires in COVID-19. The data were produced by immunoSEQ multiplex PCR, yet TCRdb's version contains in-frame clones alone and is incomplete. The data show 250,000 to 300,000 clones, more than 75% seen once. Sequenced: PBMCs or T cells enriched from blood (not recorded which). The receptors were gathered from a woman in her sixties or seventies in a cohort exposed to, infected with or recovered from COVID-19 (not recorded which).

V gene TRBV7-2 combines with J gene TRBJ1-2; D is ambiguous. In germline, CDR1 is SGHTA, CDR2 FQGNSA. The CDR3 contains 15 residues. The V gene lost 0 bases and the J gene lost 4 bases, with 12 bases spanning the gap. The CDR3 coding sequence is TGTGCCAGCAGCTTAGCGTTTGTGCCAGTCTATGGCTACACCTTC. Residues: CASSLAFVPVYGYTF.

This clone was recorded only once. The chain recombines TRBV9 with TRBJ1-1; 7 bases agree with TRBD1. Trimming took 1 base from V and 1 from J; bases not matched to a gene: 7. The CDR3 contains 16 residues. Germline V gene data show CDR1 as SGDLS and CDR2 as YYNGEE. The CDR3 spells CASSVPTGDGNTEAFF. The DNA for the CDR3 is TGTGCCAGCAGCGTACCTACAGGGGACGGGAACACTGAAGCTTTCTTT.

This chain uses TRBV10-3 with TRBJ1-3, with TRBD1 as a possible D gene (6 bases). The V and J ends lost 0 bases and 1 base respectively, with 19 bases between them. CDR3 length: 19 residues. Looked up from germline, CDR1 is ENHRY and CDR2 is SYGVKD. The CDR3 protein is CAISESNPQGKSSGNTIYF. CDR3 in DNA: TGTGCCATCAGTGAGTCGAATCCCCAGGGGAAGTCATCTGGAAACACCATATATTTT.

The chain carries TRBV18 and TRBJ1-3; no definite D call. Trimming pared 3 bases from V and 0 bases from J, leaving 15 bases between. This CDR3 is built from 17 residues. Per germline, CDR1 KGHSH and CDR2 LQKENI. The CDR3 sequence is CASSPNVQIPSGNTIYF. The CDR3 bases are TGTGCCAGCTCACCCAACGTACAGATCCCCTCTGGAAACACCATATATTTT.

The chain carries TRBV9 and TRBJ2-1; 8 bases line up with TRBD2. Germline-derived CDR1 and CDR2 are SGDLS and YYNGEE. CDR3 length: 22 residues. The V gene end was trimmed by 0 bases and the J gene end by 0 bases; junction bases not matched to a gene: 20. The CDR3 bases are TGTGCCAGCAGCGTAGGAGTAGCGGGGAAGGGCGTTAGGGTACGCTCCTACAATGAGCAGTTCTTC. It translates to CASSVGVAGKGVRVRSYNEQFF.

This clone has just one count. This chain links TRBV28 with TRBJ1-2; no clear D gene. With 3 bases removed from V and 7 bases from J, the gap between germline ends came to 9 bases. CDR1 and CDR2 from the germline V gene are MDHEN and SYDVKM. This CDR3 has 12 amino acids. Here the CDR3 DNA reads TGTGCCAGCAGTTTGCGAGGCATTGGCTACACCTTC. Its protein is CASSLRGIGYTF.

This clone is a singleton in its sample. The CDR3 loop reads CASSLGPGGYNEQFF. The CDR3 coding sequence is TGCGCCAGCAGCTTGGGACCAGGGGGCTACAATGAGCAGTTCTTC. This sequence joins TRBV5-1 and TRBJ2-1; 7 positions match TRBD1. V shed 0 bases and J 3 bases; nucleotides not matched to a gene: 3. The germline CDR1 and CDR2 sequences are SGHRS and YFSETQ. This CDR3 comprises 15 residues.

This clone appeared a single time. The J gene is TRBJ1-2, the V gene TRBV6-5; perhaps TRBD1 as D (6 bases). Trimming took off 7 bases at V and 3 bases at J, with 15 bases between the two ends. Looked up from germline, CDR1 is MNHEY and CDR2 is SVGAGI. There are 14 residues in the CDR3. The CDR3, as DNA: TGTGCCAGCAAACAAGCGGGGGGCCACTATGGCTACACCTTC. It codes for CASKQAGGHYGYTF.

The gene calls are TRBV24-1 and TRBJ1-1; D ambiguous. Looked up from germline, CDR1 is KGHDR and CDR2 is SFDVKD. This CDR3 has 13 residues. V lost 3 bases and J 6 bases, leaving 10 bases between the germline ends. CDR3 in DNA: TGTGCCACCAGTGATAACGGGGTGTCTGAAGCTTTCTTT. Its translation: CATSDNGVSEAFF.

V gene TRBV7-9 combines with J gene TRBJ2-1; TRBD2 matches 10 bases. The CDR3 has 14 residues. The V gene's germline CDR1 is SEHNR and CDR2 FQNEAQ (reference sequence). V was clipped by 5 bases and J by 7 bases; unmatched bases: 5. The CDR3 is CASSAPAGGNEQFF. CDR3 DNA sequence: TGTGCCAGCAGCGCTCCAGCGGGAGGGAATGAGCAGTTCTTC.

This chain links TRBV6-2 or TRBV6-3 with TRBJ2-2; D gene unclear. Germline assignment: CDR1 MNHEY and CDR2 SVGEGT. The length of the CDR3 is 14 residues. The V gene lost 2 bases and the J gene lost 3 bases, with 7 bases spanning the gap. CDR3 in amino acids: CASSYGADTGELFF. CDR3 DNA: TGTGCCAGCAGTTACGGTGCAGACACCGGGGAGCTGTTTTTT.

The chain recombines TRBV2 with TRBJ2-1, with D tentatively TRBD1 (6 bases). Germline V gives CDR1 SNHLY, CDR2 FYNNEI. V was pared by 6 bases and J by 9 bases, with 15 bases between. The CDR3 totals 13 residues. CDR3 residues: CASRANQGFEQFF. DNA of the CDR3: TGTGCCAGCAGAGCGAACCAGGGGTTTGAGCAGTTCTTC. The full variable domain, rest sourced from reference TRBV2 and TRBJ2-1, is EPEVTQTPSHQVTQMGQEVILRCVPISNHLYFYWYRQILGQKVEFLVSFYNNEISEKSEIFDDQFSVERPDGSNFTLKIRSTKLEDSAMYFCASRANQGFEQFFGPGTRLTVL.

V and J are TRBV11-2 and TRBJ2-1, with D possibly TRBD1 on 5 matching bases. The CDR3 is made up of 16 amino acids. V dropped 4 bases and J dropped 0 bases, with 13 bases sitting between them. CDR1 is SGHAT, CDR2 FQNNGV, per germline. The CDR3 loop reads CASSSDIKSSYNEQFF. CDR3 nucleotides: TGTGCCAGCAGCTCGGACATCAAGAGCTCCTACAATGAGCAGTTCTTC.

This chain joins TRBV10-2 and TRBJ2-3; 7 bases line up with TRBD2. V gave up 3 bases and J gave up 1 base; unmatched junction bases: 4. From germline, CDR1 is WSHSY and CDR2 SAAADI. CDR3 size: 15 residues. The CDR3 protein is CASSDGGGRTDTQYF. Written as DNA, the CDR3 is TGCGCCAGCAGTGATGGGGGAGGGCGCACAGATACGCAGTATTTT.

The CDR3 nucleotides read TGTGCCTGGAATAGAGGTAGCAATCAGCCCCAGCATTTT. Encoded protein: CAWNRGSNQPQHF. V and J are TRBV30 and TRBJ1-5; D remains unclear. The germline CDR1 and CDR2 sequences are GTSNPN and SVGIG (reference sequence). V lost 4 bases and J 0 bases, leaving 7 bases between the germline ends. CDR3 length equals 13 residues.

The V gene is TRBV19, the J gene TRBJ2-5, with TRBD1 identical over 7 bases. Germline assignment: CDR1 LNHDA and CDR2 SQIVND (reference sequence). Germline trimming cut 4 bases from V and 1 base from J; bases unmatched to any gene: 6. This CDR3 comprises 15 residues. The DNA of the CDR3 is TGTGCCAGTAGTAGGGGACAGATCACCCAAGAGACCCAGTACTTC. It specifies CASSRGQITQETQYF.

The chain couples TRBV5-6 to TRBJ2-5; tentative D call: TRBD2 (6 bases). The CDR3 has 14 residues. Per the germline V gene, CDR1 is SGHDT and CDR2 is YYEEEE. V dropped 7 bases and J dropped 1 base, with 14 bases sitting between them. CDR3 coding DNA: TGTGCCAGCTCAACCGGGGGAGTCCAAGAGACCCAGTACTTC. Amino acid sequence: CASSTGGVQETQYF.

The chain carries TRBV2 and TRBJ1-1; TRBD1 agrees at 7 bases. In germline, CDR1 is SNHLY, CDR2 FYNNEI. V was pared by 2 bases and J by 5 bases, with 8 bases of the junction left unmatched. The CDR3 loop spans 15 amino acids. The CDR3 sequence is CASSEWDSRGTEAFF. The CDR3 DNA reads as TGTGCCAGCAGTGAATGGGACAGCAGAGGAACTGAAGCTTTCTTT.

The rearrangement joins TRBV5-1 to TRBJ2-7; perhaps TRBD2 as D (6 bases). The CDR3 sequence is 14 residues long. Germline V gives CDR1 SGHRS, CDR2 YFSETQ. Trimming stripped 5 bases from V and 5 bases from J, with 17 bases between. CDR3 amino acids: CASRLEGTGNEQYF. The CDR3 nucleotides read TGCGCCAGCAGACTGGAGGGGACGGGTAACGAGCAGTACTTC.